The clone carrying this TCR beta chain was found a few times. Its antigen is as yet unknown. Heparinised blood was drawn once per donor, averaging roughly 0.11 L. This sample was included in a study of beta chain features in type 1 diabetes. Study observations and caveats: The naive, central memory and Treg TCRB repertoires of patients appeared to be more similar to one another than those of healthy donors. When Type 1 diabetes patients were examined, their TCRB CDR3s proved moderately but significantly shorter in all four CD4+ subsets.

Germline CDR1 reads LNHDA; CDR2 reads SQIVND (reference sequence). The CDR3 totals 12 residues. Trimming pared 5 bases from V and 11 bases from J, leaving 13 bases between. Sequencing targeted expressed TCRB transcripts, as all isolated RNA had been reverse transcribed. Measured with immunoSEQ multiplex PCR; TCRdb has only the in-frame clones, and not every one. The table has 150,000 to 200,000 clones, 7.5% to 10% seen once. This receptor was obtained from a woman between 18 and 30 years old in good health. The sample was central memory CD4+ T cells from blood. The rearrangement uses TRBV19 and TRBJ1-5, with unresolved D. Here the CDR3 DNA reads TGTGCCAGTAGTTCACCCTATCAAGCCCAGCATTTT. It encodes CASSSPYQAQHF.